The present T cell receptor (beta chain) was sequenced within a study of blood T cell repertoires in COVID-19. Study summary: COVID-19 samples, acute and convalescent, were from the United States, Italy and Spain. Sources were T cells, B-cell-depleted T cells, or PBMCs; the material itself was cDNA or gDNA.

In the study's own analysis: Estimation of nucleated cell counts was performed using reference gene primer amplification. TCRdb keeps only in-frame clones here, not all; method: immunoSEQ multiplex PCR. V, J and clone size reflect that table, while D and trimming were determined from the DNA. The table has some 130,000 clones, 88% seen once; the top ten hold about a tenth. V lost 2 bases and J 4 bases, leaving 11 bases between the germline ends. The CDR3 sequence is 13 residues long. Germline CDR1 GTSNPN, CDR2 SVGIG (reference sequence). The receptor's source is a man over 45 with acute or convalescent COVID-19. The rearrangement uses TRBV30 and TRBJ1-2; D not resolved. Material: peripheral blood. CDR3 coding DNA: TGTGCCTGGAGTTACCCCGCGAGCTATGGCTACACCTTC. Protein product: CAWSYPASYGYTF.